This TCR beta chain was obtained from a study of long-term antiretroviral therapy in people with HIV. Study-wide results and caveats: HIV repertoires showed narrower CDR3 length ranges than controls.

Survey-level resolution applied to immunoSEQ assay v3.0. TCRdb's copy holds only in-frame clones and misses some; the assay was immunoSEQ multiplex PCR. The table lists tens of thousands of clones, roughly 80% of them singletons. Comments on this clone: The antigen is unknown.

The V gene's germline CDR1 is LNHDA and CDR2 SQIVND (reference sequence). The CDR3 consists of 14 residues. The V gene end was trimmed by 9 bases and the J gene end by 3 bases; junction bases not matched to a gene: 7. The sequences come from unsorted PBMCs, collected 0.4 years after starting antiretroviral therapy. This chain uses TRBV19 with TRBJ1-2, with 10 bases that match TRBD1. This clonotype was sampled from a man in his fifties with HIV. The CDR3 nucleotides read TGTGCCAGCGGGACAGGGGCCGGTCACTATGGCTACACCTTC. It is translated as CASGTGAGHYGYTF.